The 9 T cell receptor beta chains below all came from one sample that was sequenced in a study of regulatory T cells in long-lasting Graves disease. Arm-PCR of CDR3 regions and iRepertoire HTBI primers were used to build TCR beta libraries. TCRdb reanalysed the multiplex PCR reads using MiXCR and keeps one entry per CDR3 protein. The sample lists 400,000 or so distinct CDR3 sequences, around 24% occurring once. Time point indicated: persistent/refractory GD, antithyroid drugs over 5 years with positive TRAb. Extracted RNA from PBMCs served as the source of the TCR library. The sample here was peripheral blood mononuclear cells (PBMCs), taken when the disease was refractory, from a patient treated with antithyroid drugs. These receptors all come from a female donor with Graves disease.

This clonotype was recorded at least ten times. The chain combines TRBV11-2 with TRBJ2-7; maybe TRBD1 (5 bases). V lost 0 bases and J 0 bases, leaving 12 bases between the germline ends. In germline, CDR1 is SGHAT, CDR2 FQNNGV. The CDR3 covers 16 residues. The CDR3 sequence is CASSLEIGRGSYEQYF. CDR3 bases: TGTGCCAGCAGCTTAGAGATCGGAAGGGGCTCCTACGAGCAGTACTTC.

V is TRBV3-1 and J is TRBJ2-2, with D perhaps matching TRBD2 (6 bases). The CDR3 is made up of 16 amino acids. Per germline, CDR1 LGHDT and CDR2 YNNKEL (reference sequence). V was clipped by 5 bases and J by 4 bases, with 17 bases between them. The CDR3 coding sequence is TGTGCCAGCAGCAGTCTAGCGTCCCACCCCACCGGGGAGCTGTTTTTT. Its protein is CASSSLASHPTGELFF.

The V and J genes are TRBV12-3 or TRBV12-4 and TRBJ1-5; weak D call: TRBD1 (5 bases). CDR3 length equals 12 residues. V lost 10 bases and J 5 bases, leaving 12 bases between the germline ends. CDR3 region: CATQGEYQPQHF. The CDR3 DNA follows: TGTGCCACCCAAGGGGAGTATCAGCCCCAGCATTTT.

The chain combines TRBV7-9 with TRBJ1-4; D is unclear. The germline V gene encodes CDR1 SEHNR and CDR2 FQNEAQ (reference sequence). The germline V and J ends were trimmed by 5 bases and 6 bases, with 10 bases remaining between them. This CDR3 region has 13 residues. In nucleotides, the CDR3 is TGTGCCAGCAGCCCAGACGGTCATGAAAAACTGTTTTTT. Protein: CASSPDGHEKLFF.

The V and J genes are TRBV19 and TRBJ2-6; D remains unclear. The germline gives CDR1 LNHDA, CDR2 SQIVND (reference sequence). V lost 3 bases, J lost 1 base, and 7 bases lay in between. The CDR3 is made up of 15 amino acids. The CDR3 bases are TGTGCCAGTAGTATTGCAGTTTCTGGGGCCAACGTCCTGACTTTC. Its translation is CASSIAVSGANVLTF.

The table lists this clonotype with a few counts. The gene calls are TRBV19 and TRBJ1-1, with a possible D match to TRBD1 (5 bases). The CDR3 has 14 amino acids. Germline values: CDR1 LNHDA, CDR2 SQIVND (reference sequence). The V and J ends lost 7 bases and 4 bases respectively, with 16 bases between them. CDR3 in amino acids: CASTDGTVFTEAFF. The CDR3 bases are TGTGCCAGTACCGACGGGACGGTTTTCACTGAAGCTTTCTTT.

At least ten counts were recorded for this clonotype. This rearrangement joins TRBV7-2 to TRBJ2-5; D not certain. Germline CDR1 SGHTA, CDR2 FQGNSA. This CDR3 has 12 residues. V was shortened by 5 bases and J by 5 bases, with 9 bases between the two germline ends. The CDR3 here is CASSALRETQYF. CDR3 nucleotide sequence: TGTGCCAGCAGCGCATTACGGGAGACCCAGTACTTC.

This clonotype was detected only a few times. This chain joins TRBV5-6 and TRBJ1-2; 10 bases map to TRBD1. CDR1 is SGHDT and CDR2 is YYEEEE in the germline V gene. CDR3 size: 16 residues. V lost 4 bases, J lost 4 bases, and 10 bases stayed unmatched. The CDR3 spells CASSPEGQGWGYGYTF. The DNA for the CDR3 is TGTGCCAGCAGCCCTGAGGGACAGGGGTGGGGCTATGGCTACACCTTC. The whole variable domain, remainder taken from reference TRBV5-6 and TRBJ1-2, is DAGVTQSPTHLIKTRGQQVTLRCSPKSGHDTVSWYQQALGQGPQFIFQYYEEEERQRGNFPDRFSGHQFPNYSSELNVNALLLGDSALYLCASSPEGQGWGYGYTFGSGTRLTVV.

This clonotype was detected a few times. V is TRBV11-2 and J is TRBJ2-1, with D unresolved. Trimming stripped 2 bases from V and 8 bases from J, with 13 bases between. The CDR3 extends over 14 amino acids. Germline CDR1 and CDR2: SGHAT and FQNNGV. The CDR3 region is CASSLNLGWDEQFF. CDR3 DNA sequence: TGTGCCAGCAGCTTAAACTTAGGGTGGGATGAGCAGTTCTTC.